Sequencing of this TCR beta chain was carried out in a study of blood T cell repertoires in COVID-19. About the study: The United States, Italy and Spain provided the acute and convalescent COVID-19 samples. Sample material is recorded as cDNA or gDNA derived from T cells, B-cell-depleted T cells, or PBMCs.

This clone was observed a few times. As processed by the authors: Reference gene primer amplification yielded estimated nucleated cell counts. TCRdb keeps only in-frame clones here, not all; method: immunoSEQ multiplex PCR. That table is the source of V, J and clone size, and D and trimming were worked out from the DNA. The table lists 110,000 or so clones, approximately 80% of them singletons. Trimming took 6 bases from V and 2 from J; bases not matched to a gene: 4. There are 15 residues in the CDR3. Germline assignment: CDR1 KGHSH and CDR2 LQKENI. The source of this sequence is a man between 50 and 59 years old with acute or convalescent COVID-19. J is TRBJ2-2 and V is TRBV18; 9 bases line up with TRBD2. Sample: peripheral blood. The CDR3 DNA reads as TGTGCCAGCTCCCAAGCGGGAGGTAACACCGGGGAGCTGTTTTTT. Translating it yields CASSQAGGNTGELFF.